The 25 T cell receptor beta chains below were found in one sample sequenced in a study of T-cell reconstitution after alpha-beta-depleted transplantation in children. It was with unique molecular identifiers that the TCRbeta library was prepared. MiXCR was run by TCRdb on the PCR reads, yielding one entry per CDR3 protein. This sample carries hundreds of thousands of distinct CDR3 sequences, about 30% of them seen once, and the ten largest clones take less than 2.5%. Sequences were derived from PBMCs from the stem cell graft donor, sampled from the stem cell graft. The receptors derive from a human donor who donated a stem cell graft to a child with aplastic anemia.

The chain employs TRBV5-1 and TRBJ2-1, with a tentative D call TRBD1 (5 bases). This CDR3 has 15 residues. V dropped 3 bases and J dropped 9 bases, with 19 bases sitting between them. Germline CDR1 reads SGHRS; CDR2 reads YFSETQ. The CDR3 region has the DNA TGCGCCAGCAGCTCGCAACAGGAAGGGTCCGGTGAGCAGTTCTTC. This translates into CASSSQQEGSGEQFF.

V and J are TRBV28 and TRBJ2-7; D may correspond to TRBD1 or TRBD2 (5 bases each). This CDR3 is built from 13 residues. Germline V gene lookup returns CDR1 MDHEN and CDR2 SYDVKM. Trimming stripped 4 bases from V and 5 bases from J, with 12 bases between. CDR3 nucleotide sequence: TGTGCCAGCAGTTCAATGGTGGGACACGAGCAGTACTTC. It specifies CASSSMVGHEQYF.

This clonotype came up a few times. V gene TRBV6-2 or TRBV6-3 combines with J gene TRBJ1-2; D remains ambiguous. Germline V gene data show CDR1 as MNHEY and CDR2 as SVGEGT. There are 16 residues in the CDR3. The germline V and J ends were trimmed by 0 bases and 5 bases, with 16 bases remaining between them. In DNA, the CDR3 is TGTGCCAGCAGTTACTCCTTCGTAGAGGGCCGATATGGCTACACCTTC. Its translation: CASSYSFVEGRYGYTF.

A few counts support this clonotype. The V call is TRBV29-1, the J call TRBJ2-2, with 11 bases lining up with TRBD2. The CDR3 loop spans 16 amino acids. Germline V gives CDR1 SQVTM, CDR2 ANQGSEA. With V trimmed by 2 bases and J by 6 bases, 8 bases remained unmatched. CDR3 residues: CSVERRTSGSPGELFF. In nucleotides, the CDR3 is TGCAGCGTTGAAAGGCGGACTAGCGGGTCGCCCGGGGAGCTGTTTTTT.

There are a few counts of this clonotype. The V call is TRBV10-3, the J call TRBJ1-1; 8 positions agree with TRBD1. Germline V lookup: CDR1 ENHRY, CDR2 SYGVKD. The junction had 8 bases not matched to a gene; V was cut back by 5 bases and J by 6 bases. The CDR3 is 14 amino acids. The CDR3 DNA follows: TGTGCCATCAGTCAGACAGGGGTGGGTTCTGAAGCTTTCTTT. The encoded protein is CAISQTGVGSEAFF.

The rearrangement uses TRBV18 and TRBJ1-1, with D unresolved. Germline V gene lookup returns CDR1 KGHSH and CDR2 LQKENI. The CDR3 is 13 amino acids. Trimming removed 6 bases from V and 1 base from J, with 9 bases in between. CDR3 protein: CASSGGQNTEAFF. As DNA, the CDR3 is TGTGCCAGCTCGGGCGGCCAGAACACTGAAGCTTTCTTT.

This clonotype was seen ten or more times. The rearrangement joins TRBV29-1 to TRBJ2-3; D not resolved. CDR3 length: 10 amino acids. The V gene's germline CDR1 is SQVTM and CDR2 ANQGSEA. CDR3 DNA sequence: TGCATTGTCGGTGCAGATACGCAGTATTTT. Protein product: CIVGADTQYF.

This clonotype showed up just a few times. V is TRBV12-3 or TRBV12-4 and J is TRBJ2-5; TRBD1 matches 7 bases. Unmatched junction bases numbered 5, after V lost 4 bases and J lost 3 bases. This CDR3 contains 14 residues. CDR3 bases: TGTGCCAGCAGTTCTTTAGACAGGGAAGAGACCCAGTACTTC. This codes for CASSSLDREETQYF.

The rearrangement links TRBV19 to TRBJ1-3; D gene unclear. The CDR3 extends over 18 amino acids. With 7 bases removed from V and 0 bases from J, the gap between germline ends came to 22 bases. Germline CDR1 is LNHDA and CDR2 is SQIVND (reference sequence). CDR3 bases: TGTGCCAGTACCCCGCGGCCACCCGAAGTGGGCTCTGGAAACACCATATATTTT. Its protein product is CASTPRPPEVGSGNTIYF.

The rearrangement joins TRBV10-3 to TRBJ2-1, with D perhaps given as TRBD1 or TRBD2 (5 bases each). Trimming cost V 6 bases and J 4 bases, with 13 bases left between them. CDR1 and CDR2 from the germline V gene are ENHRY and SYGVKD. The CDR3 runs 14 residues. The CDR3 protein is CAISLRDGYNEQFF. The DNA for the CDR3 is TGTGCCATCAGCCTTAGGGACGGATACAATGAGCAGTTCTTC.

This clonotype was observed a handful of times. This chain uses TRBV12-3 or TRBV12-4 with TRBJ2-1; TRBD2 might be the D (5 bases). This CDR3 is built from 15 residues. V lost 2 bases, J lost 6 bases, and 14 bases lay in between. CDR3 DNA: TGTGCCAGCAGTTTAATTCGGGTACTAGTCAATGAGCAGTTCTTC. Translated, it gives CASSLIRVLVNEQFF.

The V gene is TRBV12-3 or TRBV12-4, the J gene TRBJ2-5; possibly TRBD1 or TRBD2 for D (6 bases each). Trimming cost V 2 bases and J 2 bases, with 9 bases left between them. The CDR3 sequence is 14 residues long. The CDR3 sequence is CASSLTGTQETQYF. CDR3 in DNA: TGTGCCAGCAGTTTAACAGGGACTCAAGAGACCCAGTACTTC.

This CDR3 is CASSFFRRDEQFF. CDR3 coding DNA: TGTGCCAGCAGTTTTTTTCGGCGGGATGAGCAGTTCTTC. The genes are TRBV12-3 or TRBV12-4 and TRBJ2-1, with D maybe TRBD2 (5 bases). The CDR3 runs 13 residues. Deletions cut 3 bases from V and 8 bases from J, with 11 bases between.

The rearrangement uses TRBV6-2 or TRBV6-3 and TRBJ2-5; 7 bases match TRBD2. After removal of 6 bases from V and 5 bases from J, the junction contained 12 bases not matched to a gene. From germline, CDR1 is MNHEY and CDR2 SVGEGT. The CDR3 has 15 residues. The CDR3: CASRRELDGPETQYF. The CDR3 nucleotides are TGTGCCAGCAGGCGGGAGTTAGACGGTCCGGAGACCCAGTACTTC.

The rearrangement uses TRBV9 and TRBJ2-1; 11 nucleotides match TRBD2. Germline loops: CDR1 SGDLS, CDR2 YYNGEE. Losses at the gene ends were 4 bases for V and 9 bases for J; bases not matched to a gene: 9. The CDR3 runs 15 residues. As DNA, the CDR3 is TGTGCCAGCAGCCCGGGACTAGCGGAAAACGGTGAGCAGTTCTTC. Its protein is CASSPGLAENGEQFF.

J is TRBJ2-3 and V is TRBV20-1; D is uncertain. The CDR3 length is 15 residues. CDR1 and CDR2 from the germline V gene are DFQATT and SNEGSKA (reference sequence). Trimming took 4 bases from V and 0 from J, leaving 14 bases between them. CDR3 in amino acids: CSATVSSLSTDTQYF. In nucleotides, the CDR3 is TGCAGTGCTACGGTTTCTTCTCTTAGCACAGATACGCAGTATTTT.

The V gene is TRBV12-3 or TRBV12-4, the J gene TRBJ1-1, with TRBD1 as a possible D gene (5 bases). Trimming pared 5 bases from V and 1 base from J, leaving 14 bases between. This CDR3 contains 15 residues. The CDR3: CASSKPGPTNTEAFF. For the CDR3, the DNA is TGTGCCAGCAGTAAACCGGGACCTACGAACACTGAAGCTTTCTTT.

CDR3 coding DNA: TGTGCCAGCAGCTCATCCTATAGGGACAGCACCGGGGAGCTGTTTTTT. It codes for CASSSSYRDSTGELFF. This chain joins TRBV11-2 and TRBJ2-2; 7 nucleotides line up with TRBD1. Trimming cost V 4 bases and J 4 bases; bases outside gene matches: 9. The CDR3 extends over 16 amino acids. In germline, CDR1 is SGHAT, CDR2 FQNNGV.

This clonotype was recorded a few times. This chain links TRBV29-1 with TRBJ1-1; D unclear. The CDR3 totals 13 residues. Trimming removed 7 bases at V and 1 base at J, with 13 bases between. In germline, CDR1 is SQVTM, CDR2 ANQGSEA. CDR3 region: CSGTLLENTEAFF. Written as DNA, the CDR3 is TGCAGCGGAACCCTCCTTGAGAACACTGAAGCTTTCTTT.

J is TRBJ1-1 and V is TRBV6-5; 10 bases are shared with TRBD1. The CDR3 spans 15 residues. J gave up 1 base and V 6 bases, and 5 bases lay outside the gene matches. The V gene's germline CDR1 is MNHEY and CDR2 SVGAGI. CDR3 loop: CASSPRDRGNTEAFF. The CDR3 nucleotides are TGTGCCAGCAGCCCCCGGGACAGGGGGAACACTGAAGCTTTCTTT.

This clonotype has just a few counts. The V and J genes are TRBV5-1 and TRBJ2-3, with D possibly being TRBD2 (6 bases). Germline values: CDR1 SGHRS, CDR2 YFSETQ. This CDR3 has 15 amino acids. V lost 7 bases, J lost 4 bases, and 19 bases lay in between. CDR3 nucleotide sequence: TGCGCCAGCCGGACTACACTCGGTGTAGCAGATACGCAGTATTTT. It encodes CASRTTLGVADTQYF.

There are a few counts of this clonotype. The rearrangement uses TRBV20-1 and TRBJ2-1; 9 nucleotides match TRBD2. With V trimmed by 3 bases and J by 0 bases, 6 bases remained unmatched. This CDR3 region has 16 residues. The germline V gene has CDR1 DFQATT and CDR2 SNEGSKA (reference sequence). Written as DNA, the CDR3 is TGCAGTGCTAGGTATAGCGGGAGAGTCTCCTACAATGAGCAGTTCTTC. Amino acids: CSARYSGRVSYNEQFF.

The rearrangement links TRBV9 to TRBJ2-1, with a possible D match to TRBD2 (7 bases). V gave up 2 bases and J gave up 4 bases, with 13 bases separating them. Looked up from germline, CDR1 is SGDLS and CDR2 is YYNGEE. The length of the CDR3 is 15 residues. The chain's CDR3 is CASSVGGGSYNEQFF. CDR3 bases: TGTGCCAGCAGCGTTGGCGGGGGCTCTTACAATGAGCAGTTCTTC.

In its sample, this clonotype was seen a few times. The rearrangement links TRBV6-1 to TRBJ2-5, with 12 positions matching TRBD2. Germline loops: CDR1 MNHNS, CDR2 SASEGT. The CDR3 spans 16 residues. The V and J ends lost 6 bases and 2 bases, in that order; junction bases with no gene match: 7. The chain's CDR3 is CASSKSLAGGQETQYF. The CDR3 DNA reads TGTGCCAGCAGCAAATCACTAGCGGGAGGTCAAGAGACCCAGTACTTC.

The chain couples TRBV20-1 to TRBJ2-7, with 7 bases fitting TRBD2. V shed 2 bases and J 0 bases; nucleotides not matched to a gene: 7. CDR1 is DFQATT, CDR2 SNEGSKA, per germline (reference sequence). This CDR3 has 15 amino acids. In DNA, the CDR3 is TGCAGTGCTAGACCCCCCTGGACTAGCTCCTACGAGCAGTACTTC. Translated, it gives CSARPPWTSSYEQYF.